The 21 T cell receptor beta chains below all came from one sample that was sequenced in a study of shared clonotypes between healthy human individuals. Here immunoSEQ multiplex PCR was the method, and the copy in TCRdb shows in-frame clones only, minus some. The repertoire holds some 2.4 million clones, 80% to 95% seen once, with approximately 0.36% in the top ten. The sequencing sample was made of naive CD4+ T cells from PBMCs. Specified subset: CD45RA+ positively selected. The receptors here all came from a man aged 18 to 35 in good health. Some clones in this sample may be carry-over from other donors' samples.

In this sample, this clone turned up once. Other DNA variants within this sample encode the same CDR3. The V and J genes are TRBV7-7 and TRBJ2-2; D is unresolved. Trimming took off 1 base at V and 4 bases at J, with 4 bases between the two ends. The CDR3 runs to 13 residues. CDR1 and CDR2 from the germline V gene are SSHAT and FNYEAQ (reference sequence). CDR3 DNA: TGTGCCAGCAGCTTAGGGGGCACCGGGGAGCTGTTTTTT. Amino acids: CASSLGGTGELFF. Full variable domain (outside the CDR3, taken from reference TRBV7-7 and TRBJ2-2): GAGVSQSPRYKVTKRGQDVTLRCDPISSHATLYWYQQALGQGPEFLTYFNYEAQPDKSGLPSDRFSAERPEGSISTLTIQRTEQRDSAMYRCASSLGGTGELFFGEGSRLTVL.

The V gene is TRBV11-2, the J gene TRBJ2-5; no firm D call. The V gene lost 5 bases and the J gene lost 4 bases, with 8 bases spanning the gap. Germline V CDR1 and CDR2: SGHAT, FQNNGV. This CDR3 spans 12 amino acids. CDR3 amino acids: CASSQYGETQYF. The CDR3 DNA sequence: TGTGCCAGCAGCCAATATGGAGAGACCCAGTACTTC.

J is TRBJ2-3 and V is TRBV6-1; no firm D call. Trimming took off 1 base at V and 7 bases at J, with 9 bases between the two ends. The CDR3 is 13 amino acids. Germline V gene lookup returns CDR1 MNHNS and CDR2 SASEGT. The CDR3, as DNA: TGTGCCAGCAGTGAAGTCAGGCTAAATACGCAGTATTTT. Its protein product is CASSEVRLNTQYF.

CDR3 protein: CASSRTSGVTDTQYF. CDR3 nucleotide sequence: TGTGCCAGTAGTAGGACTAGCGGGGTCACAGATACGCAGTATTTT. The J gene is TRBJ2-3, the V gene TRBV19; 12 positions match TRBD2. J was trimmed by 2 bases and V by 4 bases; bases with no gene match: 1. CDR1 LNHDA and CDR2 SQIVND come from the germline V gene (reference sequence). The CDR3 contains 15 residues.

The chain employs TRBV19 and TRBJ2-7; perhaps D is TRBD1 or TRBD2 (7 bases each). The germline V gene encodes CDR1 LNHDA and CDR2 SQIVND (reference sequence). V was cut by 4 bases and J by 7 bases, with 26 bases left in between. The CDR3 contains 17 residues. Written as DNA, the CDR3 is TGTGCCAGTAGTACAACGGGGAGGGGGCTAACAGACTGGGAGCAGTACTTC. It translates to CASSTTGRGLTDWEQYF.

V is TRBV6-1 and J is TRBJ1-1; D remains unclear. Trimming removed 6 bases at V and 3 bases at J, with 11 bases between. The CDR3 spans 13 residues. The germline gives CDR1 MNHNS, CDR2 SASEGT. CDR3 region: CASRAAWDTEAFF. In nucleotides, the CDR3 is TGTGCCAGCAGGGCGGCTTGGGACACTGAAGCTTTCTTT.

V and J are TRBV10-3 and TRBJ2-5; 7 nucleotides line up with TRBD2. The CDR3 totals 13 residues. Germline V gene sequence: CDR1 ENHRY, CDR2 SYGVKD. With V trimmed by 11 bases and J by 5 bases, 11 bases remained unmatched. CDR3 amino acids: CASRSQLAETQYF. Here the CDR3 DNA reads TGTGCCTCAAGGTCGCAACTAGCGGAGACCCAGTACTTC.

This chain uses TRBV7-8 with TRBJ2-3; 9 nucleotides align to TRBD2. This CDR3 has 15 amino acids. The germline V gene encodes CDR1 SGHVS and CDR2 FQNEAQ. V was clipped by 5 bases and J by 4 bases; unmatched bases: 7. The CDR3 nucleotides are TGTGCCAGCAGCCATCGGCGGGAGGGCGCAGATACGCAGTATTTT. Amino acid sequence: CASSHRREGADTQYF.

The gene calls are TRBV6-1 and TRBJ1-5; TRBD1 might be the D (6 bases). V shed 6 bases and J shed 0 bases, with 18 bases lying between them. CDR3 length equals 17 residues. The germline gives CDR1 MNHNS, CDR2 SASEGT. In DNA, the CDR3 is TGTGCCAGCAGGGAAACAGTCTCAGGGGCTAGCAATCAGCCCCAGCATTTT. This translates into CASRETVSGASNQPQHF.

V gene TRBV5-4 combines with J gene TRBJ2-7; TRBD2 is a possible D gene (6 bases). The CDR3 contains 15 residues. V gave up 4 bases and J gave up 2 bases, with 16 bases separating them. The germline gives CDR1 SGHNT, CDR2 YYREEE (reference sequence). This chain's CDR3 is CASSRPGAEAYEQYF. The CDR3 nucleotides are TGTGCCAGCAGCCGCCCGGGAGCGGAGGCCTACGAGCAGTACTTC.

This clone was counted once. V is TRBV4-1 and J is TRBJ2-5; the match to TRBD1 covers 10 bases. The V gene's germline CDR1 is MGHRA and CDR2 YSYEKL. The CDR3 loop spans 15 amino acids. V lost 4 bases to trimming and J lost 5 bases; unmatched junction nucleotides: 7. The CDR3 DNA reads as TGCGCCAGCAGCCGCGCCGGGACAGGGGATGAGACCCAGTACTTC. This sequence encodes CASSRAGTGDETQYF.

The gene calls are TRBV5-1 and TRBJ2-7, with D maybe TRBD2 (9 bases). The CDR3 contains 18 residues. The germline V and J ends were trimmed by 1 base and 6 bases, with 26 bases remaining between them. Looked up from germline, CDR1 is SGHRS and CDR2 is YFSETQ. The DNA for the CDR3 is TGCGCCAGCAGCTTGACAGGGGGTGCTAGCGGGGTCTCCGGCGAGCAGTACTTC. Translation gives CASSLTGGASGVSGEQYF.

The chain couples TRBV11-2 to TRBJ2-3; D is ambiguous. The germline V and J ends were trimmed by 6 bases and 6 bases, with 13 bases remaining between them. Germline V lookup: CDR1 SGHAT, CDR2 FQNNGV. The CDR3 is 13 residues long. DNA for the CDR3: TGTGCCAGCAGACTGGGCCTTCGGGATACGCAGTATTTT. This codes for CASRLGLRDTQYF.

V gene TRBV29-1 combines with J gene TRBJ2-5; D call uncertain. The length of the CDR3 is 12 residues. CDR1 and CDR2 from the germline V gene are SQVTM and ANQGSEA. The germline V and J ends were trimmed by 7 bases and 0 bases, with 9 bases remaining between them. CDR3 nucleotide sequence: TGCAGCGCCACCGCTCACCAAGAGACCCAGTACTTC. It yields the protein CSATAHQETQYF.

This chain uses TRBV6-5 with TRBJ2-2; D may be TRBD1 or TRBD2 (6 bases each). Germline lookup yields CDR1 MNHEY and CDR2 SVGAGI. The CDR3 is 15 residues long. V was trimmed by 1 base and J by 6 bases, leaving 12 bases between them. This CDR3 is CASSYFRGGSGELFF. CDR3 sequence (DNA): TGTGCCAGCAGTTACTTCAGGGGAGGATCCGGGGAGCTGTTTTTT.

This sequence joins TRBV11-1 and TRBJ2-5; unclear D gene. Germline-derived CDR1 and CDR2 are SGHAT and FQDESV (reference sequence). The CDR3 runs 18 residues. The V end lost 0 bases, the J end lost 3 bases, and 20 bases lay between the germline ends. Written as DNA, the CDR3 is TGTGCCAGCAGCTTAGCCGACCCCAACTATTACACAAAAGAGACCCAGTACTTC. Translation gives CASSLADPNYYTKETQYF.

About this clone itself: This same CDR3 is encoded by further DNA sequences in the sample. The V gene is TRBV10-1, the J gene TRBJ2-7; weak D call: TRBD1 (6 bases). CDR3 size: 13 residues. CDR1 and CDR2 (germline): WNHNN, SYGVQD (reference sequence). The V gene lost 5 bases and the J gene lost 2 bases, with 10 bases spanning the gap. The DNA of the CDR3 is TGCGCCAGCAGTCCTGGGGGCGCCTACGAGCAGTACTTC. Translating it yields CASSPGGAYEQYF.

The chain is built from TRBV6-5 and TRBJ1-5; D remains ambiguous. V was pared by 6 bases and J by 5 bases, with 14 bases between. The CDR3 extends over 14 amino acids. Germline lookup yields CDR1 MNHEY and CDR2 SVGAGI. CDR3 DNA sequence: TGTGCCAGCAGGCGGGAGATGGGAGATCAGCCCCAGCATTTT. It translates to CASRREMGDQPQHF.

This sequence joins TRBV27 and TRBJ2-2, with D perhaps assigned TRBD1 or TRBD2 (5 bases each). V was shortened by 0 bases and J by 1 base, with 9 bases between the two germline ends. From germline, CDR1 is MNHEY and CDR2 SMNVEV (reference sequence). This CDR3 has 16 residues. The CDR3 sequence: CASSLSRGVNTGELFF. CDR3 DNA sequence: TGTGCCAGCAGTTTATCCAGAGGGGTGAACACCGGGGAGCTGTTTTTT.

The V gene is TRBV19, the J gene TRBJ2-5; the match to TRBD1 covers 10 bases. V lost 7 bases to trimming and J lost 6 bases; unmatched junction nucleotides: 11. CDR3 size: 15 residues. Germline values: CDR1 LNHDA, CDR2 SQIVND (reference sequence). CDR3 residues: CASTPGQGKTQTQYF. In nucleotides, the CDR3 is TGTGCCAGTACCCCGGGACAGGGGAAGACACAGACCCAGTACTTC. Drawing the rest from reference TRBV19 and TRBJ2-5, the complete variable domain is DGGITQSPKYLFRKEGQNVTLSCEQNLNHDAMYWYRQDPGQGLRLIYYSQIVNDFQKGDIAEGYSVSREKKESFPLTVTSAQKNPTAFYLCASTPGQGKTQTQYFGPGTRLLVL.

The CDR3 spells CASTVVSGRYNEQFF. The CDR3 region has the DNA TGTGCCAGCACGGTGGTTAGCGGGAGGTACAATGAGCAGTTCTTC. V and J are TRBV28 and TRBJ2-1; 10 nucleotides align to TRBD2. This CDR3 is 15 amino acids long. The germline CDR1 and CDR2 sequences are MDHEN and SYDVKM. V trimming: 7 bases; J trimming: 4 bases; junction bases outside the gene matches: 7.